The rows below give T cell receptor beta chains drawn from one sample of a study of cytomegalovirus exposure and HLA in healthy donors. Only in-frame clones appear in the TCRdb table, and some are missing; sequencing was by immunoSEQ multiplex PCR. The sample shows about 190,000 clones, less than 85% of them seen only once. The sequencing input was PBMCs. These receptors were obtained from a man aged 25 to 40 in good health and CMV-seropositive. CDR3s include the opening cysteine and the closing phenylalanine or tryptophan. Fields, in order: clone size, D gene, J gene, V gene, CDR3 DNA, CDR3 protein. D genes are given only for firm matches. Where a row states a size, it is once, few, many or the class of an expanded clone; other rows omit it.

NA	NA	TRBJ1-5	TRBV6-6	TGTGCCAGCAACACGGGCAGGGGAAGCAATCAGCCCCAGCATTTT	CASNTGRGSNQPQHF
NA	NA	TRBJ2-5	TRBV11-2	TGTGCCAGCAGGTTCCCGGGGGAGACCCAGTACTTC	CASRFPGETQYF
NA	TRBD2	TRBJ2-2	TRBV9	TGTGCCAGCAGCGCCCCATCTAGCGGGGGGTTCGCGAACACCGGGGAGCTGTTTTTT	CASSAPSSGGFANTGELFF
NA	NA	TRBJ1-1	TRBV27	TGTGCCAGCAGTTCCCGGACTCCATCCCTGAACACTGAAGCTTTCTTT	CASSSRTPSLNTEAFF
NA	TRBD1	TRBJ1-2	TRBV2	TGTGCCAGCAGCGACCGGGACAGCTATGGCTACACCTTC	CASSDRDSYGYTF
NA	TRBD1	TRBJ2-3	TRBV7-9	TGTGCCAGCAGTTCTCATGACAGGGTGTACACAGATACGCAGTATTTT	CASSSHDRVYTDTQYF
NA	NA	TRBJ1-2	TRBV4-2	TGTGCCAGCAGCCCTACGGGAATAGCTAACTATGGCTACACCTTC	CASSPTGIANYGYTF
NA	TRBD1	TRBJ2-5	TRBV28	TGTGCCAGCAGCGGTGGGGGACAGGGGGAAGAGACCCAGTACTTC	CASSGGGQGEETQYF
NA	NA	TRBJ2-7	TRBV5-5	TGTGCCAGCAGCTTGGCCGCGGCAGGGAAGACCTACGAGCAGTACTTC	CASSLAAAGKTYEQYF
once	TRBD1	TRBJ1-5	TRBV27	TGTGCCAGCAGCCGGACAGGGATTAGGAGCAATCAGCCCCAGCATTTT	CASSRTGIRSNQPQHF
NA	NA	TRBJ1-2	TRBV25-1	TGTGCCAGCAGTCTTAATAACTATGGCTACACCTTC	CASSLNNYGYTF
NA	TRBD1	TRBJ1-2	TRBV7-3	TGTGCCAGCAGCCAATTTGGGACAGGGGTTGGAGGCTACACCTTC	CASSQFGTGVGGYTF
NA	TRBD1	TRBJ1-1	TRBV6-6	TGTGCCAGCACCTTCGGACAGGGAACTGAAGCTTTCTTT	CASTFGQGTEAFF
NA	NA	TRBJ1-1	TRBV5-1	TGCGCCAGCAGCTTGGCCGGAGGGTCGGGGGATGAAGCTTTCTTT	CASSLAGGSGDEAFF
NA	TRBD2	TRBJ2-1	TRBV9	TGTGCCAGCAGCGTAGGGGGCGGGAGGGGAGGCAATGAGCAGTTCTTC	CASSVGGGRGGNEQFF
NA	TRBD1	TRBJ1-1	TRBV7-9	TGTGCCAGCGTAGGGACAGGGGGCTCTATAGCTGAAGCTTTCTTT	CASVGTGGSIAEAFF
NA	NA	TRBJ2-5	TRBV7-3	TGTGCCAGCAGCTTATCTGCGGGAAGGGGAGAGACCCAGTACTTC	CASSLSAGRGETQYF
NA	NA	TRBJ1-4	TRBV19	TGTGCCAGTAGGCGGGAACAGCATAGATCCGAAGAAAAACTGTTTTTT	CASRREQHRSEEKLFF
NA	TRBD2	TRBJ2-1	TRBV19	TGTGCCAGTGGACGAATAGCGGGACATAATGAGCAGTTCTTC	CASGRIAGHNEQFF
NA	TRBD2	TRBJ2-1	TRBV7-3	TGTGCCAGCAGCTCTAGCGGGCGCAACAATGAGCAGTTCTTC	CASSSSGRNNEQFF
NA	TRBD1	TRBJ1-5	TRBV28	TGTGCCAGCAGTTTAGGGACAAAGACAGGGATCAATCAGCCCCAGCATTTT	CASSLGTKTGINQPQHF